Below, 18 T cell receptor beta chains from the same sample are listed, as sequenced in a study of read filtering for tumor transcriptome and immune sequencing. From 400 to 450 ng of RNA, a library with molecular barcoded alpha/delta and beta/gamma adaptors was made. MiXCR, applied by TCRdb to the reads, yields one record per CDR3 protein. Of 130,000 or so distinct CDR3 sequences in the sample, 13% were seen once. The material sequenced was a population of CD138-negative cells sorted from bone marrow. The receptors derive from a donor over 35 with multiple myeloma.

Comments on this clonotype: A far larger clone lies a single base away; this is likely a read error. The gene calls are TRBV6-5 and TRBJ2-1; TRBD2 matches 8 bases. Germline V gene data show CDR1 as MNHEY and CDR2 as SVGAGI. V was clipped by 6 bases and J by 2 bases; unmatched bases: 9. CDR3 length: 16 amino acids. Here the CDR3 reads CASSPGPAGAYNEQFF. CDR3 coding DNA: TGTGCCAGCAGCCCGGGACCAGCGGGAGCCTACAATGAGCAGTTCTTC.

Details on this clonotype: The junction shows a germline mismatch at one end, possibly a read error. The V call is TRBV2, the J call TRBJ2-1, with D perhaps TRBD2 (6 bases). Germline CDR1 and CDR2: SNHLY and FYNNEI. The CDR3 extends over 16 amino acids. The CDR3 protein is CASSPLRESSHNEQFF. The CDR3 DNA sequence: TGTGCCAGCAGTCCCCTCCGGGAGAGCTCCCACAATGAGCAGTTCTTC.

This clonotype was recorded a few times. A much bigger clone sits one base away, suggesting this may be a read error. The chain is built from TRBV20-1 and TRBJ2-3; D unresolved. The germline gives CDR1 DFQATT, CDR2 SNEGSKA (reference sequence). This CDR3 is built from 11 residues. The chain's CDR3 is CSAPSTDAQYF. The CDR3 bases are TGCAGTGCTCCTTCCACAGATGCGCAGTATTTT.

This clonotype was seen ten or more times. Here the CDR3 reads CASNQQGKGQPQHF. The CDR3 DNA follows: TGTGCCAGCAACCAACAGGGGAAGGGACAGCCCCAGCATTTT. The V gene is TRBV12-3 or TRBV12-4, the J gene TRBJ1-5; 7 bases are a match to TRBD1. CDR3 length equals 14 residues. Trimming cost V 7 bases and J 7 bases; bases outside gene matches: 10.

This clonotype showed up many times. The genes are TRBV12-5 and TRBJ2-3; 7 positions match TRBD2. CDR3 length equals 13 residues. Germline V gives CDR1 LGHNT, CDR2 FRNRAP. V shed 3 bases and J 4 bases; nucleotides not matched to a gene: 1. CDR3 bases: TGTGCTAGTGGTTTCACTAGCGCAGATACGCAGTATTTT. Residues: CASGFTSADTQYF.

This clonotype was counted a few times. A far larger clone is only one base removed, so a read error is likely. The chain links TRBV5-8 to TRBJ2-5; 10 bases agree with TRBD2. Looked up from germline, CDR1 is SGHTS and CDR2 is YDEGEE. The CDR3 consists of 16 residues. With 3 bases clipped from V and 5 bases from J, the junction kept 10 bases outside the gene matches. CDR3 region: CASSSAGSGRLETQYF. The CDR3 bases are TGTGCCAGCAGCTCGGCCGGTAGCGGGAGGTTGGAGACCCAGTACTTC.

This clonotype has a count of ten or more. The rearrangement uses TRBV5-1 and TRBJ1-1; D call uncertain. Trimming shortened V by 4 bases and J by 3 bases, and 19 bases separated the two germline ends. Germline V gene data show CDR1 as SGHRS and CDR2 as YFSETQ. This CDR3 region has 16 residues. CDR3 DNA sequence: TGCGCCAGCAGCATCGGACGGTCCCCTGGGGACACTGAAGCTTTCTTT. This sequence encodes CASSIGRSPGDTEAFF.

This clonotype was recorded a few times. A read error is possible here, since a much larger clone lies one base away. CDR3: CASSDSGSSYEQYF. Written as DNA, the CDR3 is TGTGCCAGCAGCGATTCTGGGAGCTCCTACGAGCAGTACTTC. The chain couples TRBV12-3 or TRBV12-4 to TRBJ2-7, with a tentative D call TRBD2 (5 bases). V lost 6 bases and J lost 0, with 12 bases in between. This CDR3 contains 14 residues.

A word on this clonotype: Possible read error: a much larger clone is one base away. The chain joins TRBV6-5 to TRBJ2-2, with 12 bases that match TRBD2. This CDR3 has 16 residues. CDR1 and CDR2 (germline): MNHEY, SVGAGI. CDR3 bases: TGTGCCAGCAGTTACCTAGCGGGAGGGAACTCCGGGGAGCTGTTTTTT. Its translation: CASSYLAGGNSGELFF.

This clonotype was observed many times. This chain links TRBV24-1 with TRBJ2-3; possibly TRBD1 for D (5 bases). The CDR3 loop spans 16 amino acids. Germline V lookup: CDR1 KGHDR, CDR2 SFDVKD. V lost 4 bases, J lost 0 bases, and 13 bases lay in between. CDR3 sequence reads: CATSDPTATSTDTQYF. The CDR3 DNA follows: TGTGCCACCAGTGACCCGACAGCCACTAGCACAGATACGCAGTATTTT.

In this sample, this clonotype turned up once. The conserved phenylalanine or tryptophan is not found at the CDR3 terminus, so this likely reflects a read error. The V gene is TRBV7-9, the J gene TRBJ2-7, with 11 bases aligning to TRBD2. The germline gives CDR1 SEHNR, CDR2 FQNEAQ (reference sequence). This CDR3 spans 18 amino acids. V lost 0 bases to trimming and J lost 3 bases; unmatched junction nucleotides: 10. The CDR3 here is CASSLAVRVAGGFYEQYS. In DNA form, the CDR3 reads TGTGCCAGCAGCTTAGCGGTACGAGTAGCGGGAGGGTTCTACGAGCAGTACTCC.

The chain recombines TRBV27 with TRBJ2-1, with 12 bases that match TRBD2. The CDR3 sequence is 16 residues long. The junction had 11 bases not matched to a gene; V was cut back by 6 bases and J by 8 bases. Per the germline V gene, CDR1 is MNHEY and CDR2 is SMNVEV (reference sequence). The CDR3 nucleotides read TGTGCCAGCAGATTTTGGACTAGCGGGAAGAGGCATGAGCAGTTCTTC. Residues: CASRFWTSGKRHEQFF.

The chain joins TRBV10-3 to TRBJ1-1, with D possibly TRBD1 on 5 matching bases. Between the trimmed V and J ends, which lost 0 bases and 4 bases, there was a span of 12 bases. CDR3 length: 15 amino acids. Germline V CDR1 and CDR2: ENHRY, SYGVKD. CDR3: CAISESKGRITEAFF. As DNA, the CDR3 is TGTGCCATCAGTGAGTCGAAGGGGAGAATCACTGAAGCTTTCTTT.

This clonotype was picked up many times. This chain links TRBV5-8 with TRBJ2-1; 11 bases align to TRBD2. CDR1 and CDR2 (germline): SGHTS, YDEGEE. The CDR3 is 15 amino acids. The V gene end was trimmed by 4 bases and the J gene end by 6 bases; junction bases not matched to a gene: 6. CDR3 nucleotide sequence: TGTGCCAGCAGCCTTAGACTAGCGGGAAGCAATGAGCAGTTCTTC. Translated, it gives CASSLRLAGSNEQFF.

This clonotype was observed many times. This chain uses TRBV20-1 with TRBJ2-5; 7 nucleotides agree with TRBD2. This CDR3 is 14 amino acids long. After removal of 0 bases from V and 3 bases from J, the junction contained 4 bases not matched to a gene. From germline, CDR1 is DFQATT and CDR2 SNEGSKA (reference sequence). For the CDR3, the DNA is TGCAGTGCTAGAGATGGCGGGAGTGAAGAGACCCAGTACTTC. This codes for CSARDGGSEETQYF.

This clonotype has a count of ten or more. The chain combines TRBV7-8 with TRBJ1-5; a weak D match, TRBD1 (6 bases). V lost 4 bases and J 2 bases, leaving 15 bases between the germline ends. There are 16 residues in the CDR3. Per the germline V gene, CDR1 is SGHVS and CDR2 is FQNEAQ. CDR3 nucleotides: TGTGCCAGCAGCTCTGAAGATTACAGGGGCAATCAGCCCCAGCATTTT. It yields the protein CASSSEDYRGNQPQHF.

This clonotype was counted ten times or more. The chain joins TRBV6-2 or TRBV6-3 to TRBJ1-5, with no clear D. Germline V gene lookup returns CDR1 MNHEY and CDR2 SVGEGT. V was shortened by 7 bases and J by 0 bases, with 10 bases between the two germline ends. CDR3 size: 14 residues. Here the CDR3 reads CASKTPYSNQPQHF. The CDR3, as DNA: TGTGCCAGCAAGACCCCTTATAGCAATCAGCCCCAGCATTTT.

This clonotype was counted ten times or more. CDR3 DNA: TGCGCCAGCAGCTTGGTCTTAGATGGGGAGCTGTTTTTT. Its protein is CASSLVLDGELFF. The rearrangement links TRBV5-1 to TRBJ2-2, with D hard to call. The V gene's germline CDR1 is SGHRS and CDR2 YFSETQ. The V gene lost 0 bases and the J gene lost 8 bases, with 8 bases spanning the gap. This CDR3 comprises 13 residues.